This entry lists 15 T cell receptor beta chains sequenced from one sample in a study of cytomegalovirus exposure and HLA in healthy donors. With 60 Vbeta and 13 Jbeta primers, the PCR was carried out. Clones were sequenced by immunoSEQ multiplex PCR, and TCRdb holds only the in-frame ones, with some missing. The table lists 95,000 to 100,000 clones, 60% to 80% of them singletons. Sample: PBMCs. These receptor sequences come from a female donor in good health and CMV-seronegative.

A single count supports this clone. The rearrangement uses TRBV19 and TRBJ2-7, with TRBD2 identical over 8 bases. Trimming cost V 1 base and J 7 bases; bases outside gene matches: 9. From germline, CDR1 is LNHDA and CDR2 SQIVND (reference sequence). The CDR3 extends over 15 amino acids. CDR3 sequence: CASSIGQRGPWEQYF. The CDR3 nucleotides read TGTGCCAGTAGTATAGGACAGCGGGGGCCTTGGGAGCAGTACTTC.

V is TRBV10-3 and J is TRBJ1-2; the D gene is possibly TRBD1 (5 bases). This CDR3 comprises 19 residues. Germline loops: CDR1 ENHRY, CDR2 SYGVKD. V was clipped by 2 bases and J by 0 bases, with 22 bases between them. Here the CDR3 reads CAISESRAAIVLTNYGYTF. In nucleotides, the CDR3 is TGTGCCATCAGTGAGAGCAGGGCTGCGATCGTTCTCACTAACTATGGCTACACCTTC.

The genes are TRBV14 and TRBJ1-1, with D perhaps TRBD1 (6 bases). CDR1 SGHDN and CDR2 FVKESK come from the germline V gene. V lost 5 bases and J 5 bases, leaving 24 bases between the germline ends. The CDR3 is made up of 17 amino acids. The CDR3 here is CASSVTPRLQGRTEAFF. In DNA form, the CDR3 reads TGTGCCAGCAGCGTAACACCGAGATTACAGGGCCGTACTGAAGCTTTCTTT.

The CDR3 nucleotides are TGTGCCAGCAGTTACTCCGGACTAGCGGGGGATGAGCAGTTCTTC. Protein: CASSYSGLAGDEQFF. The chain joins TRBV6-5 to TRBJ2-1, with 13 bases matching TRBD2. Trimming removed 0 bases from V and 8 bases from J; junction bases left unmatched: 1. The germline V gene has CDR1 MNHEY and CDR2 SVGAGI. This CDR3 spans 15 amino acids.

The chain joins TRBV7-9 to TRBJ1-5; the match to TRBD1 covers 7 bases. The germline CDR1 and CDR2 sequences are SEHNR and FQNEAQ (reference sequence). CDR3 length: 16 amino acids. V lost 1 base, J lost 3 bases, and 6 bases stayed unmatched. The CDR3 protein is CASSLGTGTANQPQHF. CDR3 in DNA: TGTGCCAGCAGCTTAGGGACCGGGACAGCCAATCAGCCCCAGCATTTT.

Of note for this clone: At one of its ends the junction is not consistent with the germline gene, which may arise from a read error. The CDR3 loop is CSSSPKELGTIRTDTQYF. The CDR3 DNA is TGTTCCAGCAGTCCTAAGGAGTTGGGGACTATCCGCACAGATACGCAGTATTTT. The V call is TRBV7-9, the J call TRBJ2-3; 7 bases agree with TRBD2. Germline V gives CDR1 SEHNR, CDR2 FQNEAQ (reference sequence). The CDR3 length is 18 residues.

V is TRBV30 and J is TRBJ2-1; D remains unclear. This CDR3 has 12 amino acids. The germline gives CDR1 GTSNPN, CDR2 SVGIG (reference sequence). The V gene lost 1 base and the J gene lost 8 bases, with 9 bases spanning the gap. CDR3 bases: TGTGCCTGGAGTGGGCAACACGATGAGCAGTTCTTC. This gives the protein CAWSGQHDEQFF.

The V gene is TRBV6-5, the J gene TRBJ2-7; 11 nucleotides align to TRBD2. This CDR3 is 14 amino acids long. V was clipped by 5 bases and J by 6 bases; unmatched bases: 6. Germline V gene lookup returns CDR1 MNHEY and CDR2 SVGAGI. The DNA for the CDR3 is TGTGCCAGCAGTAACCCTGGGACTAGCGGCGAGCAGTACTTC. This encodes CASSNPGTSGEQYF.

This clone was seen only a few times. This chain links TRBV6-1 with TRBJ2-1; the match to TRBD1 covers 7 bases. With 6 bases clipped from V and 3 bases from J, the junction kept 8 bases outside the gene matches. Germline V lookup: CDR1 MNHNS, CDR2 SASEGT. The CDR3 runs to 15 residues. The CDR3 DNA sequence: TGTGCCAGCAGGCAGGGGGAAGTCGGCTACAATGAGCAGTTCTTC. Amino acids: CASRQGEVGYNEQFF.

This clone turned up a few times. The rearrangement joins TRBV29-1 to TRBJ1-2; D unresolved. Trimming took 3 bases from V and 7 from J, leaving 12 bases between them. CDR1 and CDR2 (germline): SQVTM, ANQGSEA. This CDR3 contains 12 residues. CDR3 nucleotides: TGCAGCGTTGACCGCCCGAGGTTTGGCTACACCTTC. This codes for CSVDRPRFGYTF.

The CDR3 nucleotides read TGCGCCAGCAGCCAAGGGACTAGCGGGACCTACGAGCAGTACTTC. Its protein is CASSQGTSGTYEQYF. This chain connects TRBV4-1 to TRBJ2-5; 12 bases agree with TRBD2. The DNA end is a closer match to TRBJ2-7, so the J assignment may be wrong. The V gene's germline CDR1 is MGHRA and CDR2 YSYEKL. The CDR3 consists of 15 residues.

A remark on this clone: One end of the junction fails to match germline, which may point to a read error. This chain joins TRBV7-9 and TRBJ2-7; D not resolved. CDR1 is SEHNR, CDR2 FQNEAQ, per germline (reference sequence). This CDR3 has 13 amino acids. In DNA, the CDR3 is TGTTCCAGCAGCTTAGAGTGGTCCGGCGAGCAGTACTTC. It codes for CSSSLEWSGEQYF.

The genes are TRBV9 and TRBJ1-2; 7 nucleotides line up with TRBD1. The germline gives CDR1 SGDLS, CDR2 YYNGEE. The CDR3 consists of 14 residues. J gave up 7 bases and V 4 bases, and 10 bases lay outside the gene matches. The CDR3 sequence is CASSPGQEERGYTF. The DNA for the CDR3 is TGTGCCAGCAGCCCAGGACAGGAAGAGCGTGGCTACACCTTC.

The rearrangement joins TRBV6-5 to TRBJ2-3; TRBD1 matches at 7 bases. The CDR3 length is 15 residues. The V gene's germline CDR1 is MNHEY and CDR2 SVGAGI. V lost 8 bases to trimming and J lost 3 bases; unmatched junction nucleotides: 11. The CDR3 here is CASQERGLWTDTQYF. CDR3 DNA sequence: TGTGCCAGCCAGGAAAGGGGGCTTTGGACAGATACGCAGTATTTT.

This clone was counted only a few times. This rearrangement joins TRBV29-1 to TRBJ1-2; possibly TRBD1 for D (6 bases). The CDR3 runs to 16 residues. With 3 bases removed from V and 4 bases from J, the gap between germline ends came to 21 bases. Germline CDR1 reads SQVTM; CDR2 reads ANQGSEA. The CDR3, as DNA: TGCAGCGTTGATTACGCAGGGGCGTTAGTAGGCTATGGCTACACCTTC. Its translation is CSVDYAGALVGYGYTF.